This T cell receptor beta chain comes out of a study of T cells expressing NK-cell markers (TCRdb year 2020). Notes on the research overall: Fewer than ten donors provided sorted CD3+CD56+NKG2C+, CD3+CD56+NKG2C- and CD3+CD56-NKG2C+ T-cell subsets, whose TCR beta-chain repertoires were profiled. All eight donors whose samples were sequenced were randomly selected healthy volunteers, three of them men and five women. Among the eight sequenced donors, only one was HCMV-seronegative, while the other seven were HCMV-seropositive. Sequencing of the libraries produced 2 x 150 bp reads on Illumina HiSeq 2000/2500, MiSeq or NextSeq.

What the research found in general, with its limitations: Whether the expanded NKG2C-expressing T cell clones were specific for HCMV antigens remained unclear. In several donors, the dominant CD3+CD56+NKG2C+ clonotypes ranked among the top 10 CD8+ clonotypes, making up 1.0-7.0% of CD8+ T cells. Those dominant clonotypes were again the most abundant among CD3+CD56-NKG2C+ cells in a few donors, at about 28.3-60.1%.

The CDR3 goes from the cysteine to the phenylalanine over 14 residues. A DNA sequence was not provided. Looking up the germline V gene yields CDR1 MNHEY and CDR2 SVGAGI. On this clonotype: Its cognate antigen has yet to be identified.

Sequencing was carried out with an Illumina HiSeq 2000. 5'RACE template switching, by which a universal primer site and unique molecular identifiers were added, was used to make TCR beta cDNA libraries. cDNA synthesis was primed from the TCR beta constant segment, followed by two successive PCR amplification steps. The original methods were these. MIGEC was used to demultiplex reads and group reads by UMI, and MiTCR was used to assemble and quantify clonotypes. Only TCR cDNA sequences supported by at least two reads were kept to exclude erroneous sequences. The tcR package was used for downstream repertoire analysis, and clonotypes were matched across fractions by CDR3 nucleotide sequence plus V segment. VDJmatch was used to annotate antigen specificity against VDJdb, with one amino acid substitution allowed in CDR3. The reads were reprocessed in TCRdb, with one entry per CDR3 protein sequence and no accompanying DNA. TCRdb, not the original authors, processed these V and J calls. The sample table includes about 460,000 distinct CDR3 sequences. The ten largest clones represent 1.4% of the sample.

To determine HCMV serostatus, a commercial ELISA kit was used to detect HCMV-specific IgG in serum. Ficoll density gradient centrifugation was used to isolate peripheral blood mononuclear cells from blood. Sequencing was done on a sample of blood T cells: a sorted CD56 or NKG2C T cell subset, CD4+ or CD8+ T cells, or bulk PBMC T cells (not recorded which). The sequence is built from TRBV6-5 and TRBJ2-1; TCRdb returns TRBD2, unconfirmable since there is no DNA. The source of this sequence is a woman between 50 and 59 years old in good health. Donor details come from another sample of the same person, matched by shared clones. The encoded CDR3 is CASSYFGTRREQFF.